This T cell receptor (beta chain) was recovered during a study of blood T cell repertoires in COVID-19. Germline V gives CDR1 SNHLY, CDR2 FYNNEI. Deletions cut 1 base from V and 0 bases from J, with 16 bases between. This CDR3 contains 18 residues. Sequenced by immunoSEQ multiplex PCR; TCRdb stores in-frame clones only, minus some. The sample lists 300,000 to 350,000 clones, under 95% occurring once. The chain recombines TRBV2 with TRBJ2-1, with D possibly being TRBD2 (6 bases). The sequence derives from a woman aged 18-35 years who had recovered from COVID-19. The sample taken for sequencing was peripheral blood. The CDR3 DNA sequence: TGTGCCAGCAGTGAAGTCTCGGGGGACTTGAGCTCCTACAATGAGCAGTTCTTC. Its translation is CASSEVSGDLSSYNEQFF. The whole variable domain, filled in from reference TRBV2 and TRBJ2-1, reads EPEVTQTPSHQVTQMGQEVILRCVPISNHLYFYWYRQILGQKVEFLVSFYNNEISEKSEIFDDQFSVERPDGSNFTLKIRSTKLEDSAMYFCASSEVSGDLSSYNEQFFGPGTRLTVL.